The 22 T cell receptor beta chains reported below all come from one sample, sequenced in a study of shared clonotypes between healthy human individuals. Repertoires were generated with immunoSEQ multiplex PCR, while TCRdb's copy carries only in-frame clones and drops some. Of just over 2,000,000 clones listed, 90% to 95% are singletons. Sequencing input: naive CD4+ T cells sorted from blood. Subset: CD45RA+ positively selected. These receptors were taken from a man between 18 and 29 years old in good health.

V is TRBV5-1 and J is TRBJ2-1, with TRBD2 identical over 11 bases. The V gene end was trimmed by 4 bases and the J gene end by 1 base; junction bases not matched to a gene: 13. CDR1 is SGHRS, CDR2 YFSETQ, per germline. The CDR3 contains 19 residues. The CDR3 loop is CASSPWTGRTSGSYNEQFF. As DNA, the CDR3 is TGCGCCAGCAGCCCATGGACAGGCCGGACTAGCGGGTCCTACAATGAGCAGTTCTTC.

V and J are TRBV18 and TRBJ2-7; no definite D call. The CDR3 is 15 residues long. V lost 0 bases and J 0 bases, leaving 9 bases between the germline ends. Germline V lookup: CDR1 KGHSH, CDR2 LQKENI. As DNA, the CDR3 is TGTGCCAGCTCACCACCGGCTGCAGGCTCCTACGAGCAGTACTTC. Translating gives CASSPPAAGSYEQYF. The whole variable domain, filled in from reference TRBV18 and TRBJ2-7, reads NAGVMQNPRHLVRRRGQEARLRCSPMKGHSHVYWYRQLPEEGLKFMVYLQKENIIDESGMPKERFSAEFPKEGPSILRIQQVVRGDSAAYFCASSPPAAGSYEQYFGPGTRLTVT.

The chain joins TRBV6-1 to TRBJ2-7, with D unresolved. The V end was cut by 1 base, the J end by 2 bases, with 12 bases between. Germline CDR1 MNHNS, CDR2 SASEGT. This CDR3 has 15 amino acids. The CDR3 sequence: CASSEEGAMTYEQYF. The CDR3 region has the DNA TGTGCCAGCAGTGAAGAAGGCGCTATGACCTACGAGCAGTACTTC.

This chain uses TRBV30 with TRBJ2-2, with 8 nucleotides matching TRBD2. The germline V gene has CDR1 GTSNPN and CDR2 SVGIG (reference sequence). The V and J ends lost 0 bases and 6 bases, in that order; junction bases with no gene match: 9. This CDR3 has 16 amino acids. The DNA for the CDR3 is TGTGCCTGGAGTGTGGGACGGGGGGGCCCCGCCGGGGAGCTGTTTTTT. Translation: CAWSVGRGGPAGELFF. Using reference TRBV30 and TRBJ2-2 for the parts outside the CDR3, the full variable domain is SQTIHQWPATLVQPVGSPLSLECTVEGTSNPNLYWYRQAAGRGLQLLFYSVGIGQISSEVPQNLSASRPQDRQFILSSKKLLLSDSGFYLCAWSVGRGGPAGELFFGEGSRLTVL.

The genes are TRBV5-6 and TRBJ2-2, with 8 bases aligning to TRBD2. The junction had 2 bases not matched to a gene; V was cut back by 0 bases and J by 1 base. CDR1 SGHDT and CDR2 YYEEEE come from the germline V gene. This CDR3 is built from 16 residues. CDR3 nucleotides: TGTGCCAGCAGCTTGGGGCTAGCGGGGAACACCGGGGAGCTGTTTTTT. Its translation: CASSLGLAGNTGELFF.

The chain uses TRBV5-8 and TRBJ2-1; no clear D gene. Trimming left V 0 bases short and J 0 bases short, with 10 bases between. The CDR3 sequence is 16 residues long. The V gene's germline CDR1 is SGHTS and CDR2 YDEGEE. The CDR3 DNA follows: TGTGCCAGCAGCTTGGCGTGGACGGCCTCCTACAATGAGCAGTTCTTC. Its protein product is CASSLAWTASYNEQFF.

This clone showed up just once. This chain uses TRBV29-1 with TRBJ2-1; 7 bases line up with TRBD2. The germline V gene has CDR1 SQVTM and CDR2 ANQGSEA. The CDR3 spans 14 residues. The V gene end was trimmed by 4 bases and the J gene end by 0 bases; junction bases not matched to a gene: 3. CDR3 protein: CSVAWGGSYNEQFF. CDR3 sequence (DNA): TGCAGCGTTGCCTGGGGGGGCTCCTACAATGAGCAGTTCTTC.

The chain links TRBV29-1 to TRBJ2-3; 8 bases are a match to TRBD1. The CDR3 length is 12 residues. The germline V gene encodes CDR1 SQVTM and CDR2 ANQGSEA. CDR3 sequence reads: CRAGQGTDTQYF. DNA of the CDR3: TGCAGGGCGGGACAGGGCACAGATACGCAGTATTTT.

This chain links TRBV5-1 with TRBJ2-3; the D is unclear. The V end was cut by 5 bases, the J end by 4 bases, with 11 bases between. The CDR3 consists of 13 residues. The germline gives CDR1 SGHRS, CDR2 YFSETQ. This CDR3 reads CASRQPKSDTQYF. The CDR3 region has the DNA TGCGCCAGCAGACAACCAAAATCAGATACGCAGTATTTT.

This clone was counted a single time. The same CDR3 can be traced to other DNA sequences in this sample. The chain has TRBV2 and TRBJ1-5; 7 bases match TRBD1. The CDR3 is 14 residues long. Trimming took 2 bases from V and 4 from J; bases not matched to a gene: 2. Germline assignment: CDR1 SNHLY and CDR2 FYNNEI. CDR3 bases: TGTGCCAGCAGTGAACGACAGGGAAATCAGCCCCAGCATTTT. It codes for CASSERQGNQPQHF.

In its sample, this clone was seen once. V gene TRBV21-1 combines with J gene TRBJ2-7; TRBD1, the D gene given by the table, was not confirmed from the DNA. TRBV21-1 is shown as a pseudogene. The CDR3 length is 15 residues. CDR3 protein: CASSKSGRGFVVQYF. The CDR3 bases are TGTGCCAGCAGCAAAAGCGGCAGGGGGTTTGTTGTGCAGTACTTC.

The J gene is TRBJ2-7, the V gene TRBV6-1; 11 bases align to TRBD2. This CDR3 contains 13 residues. Germline V gene lookup returns CDR1 MNHNS and CDR2 SASEGT. The junction had 2 bases not matched to a gene; V was cut back by 6 bases and J by 4 bases. CDR3 nucleotide sequence: TGTGCCAGCAGCAGGACTAGCGGGTACGAGCAGTACTTC. Protein: CASSRTSGYEQYF.

V and J are TRBV28 and TRBJ1-4; D is uncertain. Germline V lookup: CDR1 MDHEN, CDR2 SYDVKM. The CDR3 spans 13 residues. Trimming pared 5 bases from V and 8 bases from J, leaving 12 bases between. The DNA of the CDR3 is TGTGCCAGCAGTGTTCTGTGGGAGGAAAAACTGTTTTTT. As protein: CASSVLWEEKLFF.

The genes are TRBV10-2 and TRBJ1-5; D gene ambiguous. Germline-derived CDR1 and CDR2 are WSHSY and SAAADI. V lost 5 bases and J 0 bases, leaving 8 bases between the germline ends. CDR3 length: 14 amino acids. CDR3 nucleotide sequence: TGCGCCAGCAGTCCCTCCTCTAGCAATCAGCCCCAGCATTTT. Translated: CASSPSSSNQPQHF.

V gene TRBV30 combines with J gene TRBJ2-7, with 8 bases identical to TRBD2. This CDR3 has 13 residues. Germline loops: CDR1 GTSNPN, CDR2 SVGIG (reference sequence). V was clipped by 3 bases and J by 4 bases; unmatched bases: 5. CDR3 bases: TGTGCCTGGAGCGCGGCGGGAGGTTACGAGCAGTACTTC. Translated, it gives CAWSAAGGYEQYF.

CDR3 coding DNA: TGTGCCAGCACAGGGGCTTTAAGCAATCAGCCCCAGCATTTT. Its translation is CASTGALSNQPQHF. The chain uses TRBV7-2 and TRBJ1-5; D might be TRBD1 (6 bases). V shed 7 bases and J shed 1 base, with 11 bases lying between them. Germline loops: CDR1 SGHTA, CDR2 FQGNSA. The length of the CDR3 is 14 residues.

On this clone: This sample includes further DNA sequences coding for the same CDR3. The V gene is TRBV6-5, the J gene TRBJ2-1; 12 positions match TRBD2. Germline lookup yields CDR1 MNHEY and CDR2 SVGAGI. J gave up 2 bases and V 5 bases, and 1 base lay outside the gene matches. The CDR3 consists of 15 residues. The CDR3 region has the DNA TGTGCCAGCAGTCTAGCGGGAGGGACCTACAATGAGCAGTTCTTC. Amino acid sequence: CASSLAGGTYNEQFF.

The chain combines TRBV30 with TRBJ1-6; D not certain. V dropped 1 base and J dropped 4 bases, with 5 bases sitting between them. The germline V gene encodes CDR1 GTSNPN and CDR2 SVGIG (reference sequence). This CDR3 contains 13 residues. CDR3 coding DNA: TGTGCCTGGAGTGGACGGTATAATTCACCCCTCCACTTT. Translated, it gives CAWSGRYNSPLHF. Based on the CDR3 plus reference TRBV30 and TRBJ1-6, the full variable domain is SQTIHQWPATLVQPVGSPLSLECTVEGTSNPNLYWYRQAAGRGLQLLFYSVGIGQISSEVPQNLSASRPQDRQFILSSKKLLLSDSGFYLCAWSGRYNSPLHFGNGTRLTVT.

This chain links TRBV7-9 with TRBJ2-3, with 7 nucleotides matching TRBD1. Germline CDR1 is SEHNR and CDR2 is FQNEAQ (reference sequence). The CDR3 covers 15 residues. J was trimmed by 2 bases and V by 5 bases; bases with no gene match: 7. DNA for the CDR3: TGTGCCAGCAGCGTGGACAGGCTAGCCACAGATACGCAGTATTTT. Protein product: CASSVDRLATDTQYF.

The chain links TRBV18 to TRBJ2-2, with D unresolved. The CDR3 has 14 residues. Germline lookup yields CDR1 KGHSH and CDR2 LQKENI. Between the trimmed V and J ends, which lost 0 bases and 4 bases, there was a span of 6 bases. The CDR3 here is CASSPPLTTGELFF. In DNA, the CDR3 is TGTGCCAGCTCACCACCTCTGACCACCGGGGAGCTGTTTTTT.

The rearrangement joins TRBV19 to TRBJ1-5; perhaps TRBD1 as D (5 bases). Between the trimmed V and J ends, which lost 7 bases and 3 bases, there was a span of 10 bases. CDR1 is LNHDA, CDR2 SQIVND, per germline (reference sequence). This CDR3 spans 13 amino acids. CDR3 loop: CASNRGSNQPQHF. DNA of the CDR3: TGTGCCAGTAATAGGGGTTCCAATCAGCCCCAGCATTTT. The entire variable domain, with the rest obtained from reference TRBV19 and TRBJ1-5, is as follows: DGGITQSPKYLFRKEGQNVTLSCEQNLNHDAMYWYRQDPGQGLRLIYYSQIVNDFQKGDIAEGYSVSREKKESFPLTVTSAQKNPTAFYLCASNRGSNQPQHFGDGTRLSIL.

The V and J genes are TRBV30 and TRBJ2-5, with 15 bases aligning to TRBD2. V gave up 1 base and J gave up 1 base; unmatched junction bases: 10. The CDR3 totals 19 residues. Germline V gene lookup returns CDR1 GTSNPN and CDR2 SVGIG (reference sequence). The CDR3 region is CAWSGRTSGGAVTQETQYF. CDR3 nucleotides: TGTGCCTGGAGTGGAAGGACTAGCGGGGGGGCCGTAACCCAAGAGACCCAGTACTTC.